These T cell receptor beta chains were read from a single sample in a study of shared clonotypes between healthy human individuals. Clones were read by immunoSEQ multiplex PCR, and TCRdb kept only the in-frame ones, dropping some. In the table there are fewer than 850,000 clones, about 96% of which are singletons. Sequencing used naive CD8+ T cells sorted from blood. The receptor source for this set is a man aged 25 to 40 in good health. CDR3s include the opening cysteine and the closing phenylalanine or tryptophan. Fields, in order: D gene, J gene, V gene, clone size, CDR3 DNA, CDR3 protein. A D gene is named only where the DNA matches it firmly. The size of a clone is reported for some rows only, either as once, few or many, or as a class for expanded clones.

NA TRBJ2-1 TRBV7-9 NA TGTGCCAGCAGCCCCATCTGGAATGAGCAGTTCTTC CASSPIWNEQFF
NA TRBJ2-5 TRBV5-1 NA TGCGCCACCTCGCCTTATGGTTACCAAGAGACCCAGTACTTC CATSPYGYQETQYF
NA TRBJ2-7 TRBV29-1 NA TGCAGCGTTGGCAGCGCAGGGGTACACGAGCAGTACTTC CSVGSAGVHEQYF
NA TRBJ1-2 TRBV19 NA TGTGCCAGTAGTATAGACGGGGGCTATGGCTACACCTTC CASSIDGGYGYTF
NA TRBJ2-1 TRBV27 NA TGTGCCAGCGGGGATTGGGCCCATGAGCAGTTCTTC CASGDWAHEQFF
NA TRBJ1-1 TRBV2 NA TGTGCCAGTCGACCCCATGAGGCTTTCTTT CASRPHEAFF
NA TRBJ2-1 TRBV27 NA TGTGCCAGCAGTTTCTCTCACGGGAGTGGCTACAATGAGCAGTTCTTC CASSFSHGSGYNEQFF
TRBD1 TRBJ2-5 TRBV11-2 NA TGTGCCAGCAGCTTAGGGGACAGTGGTTTTGAGACCCAGTACTTC CASSLGDSGFETQYF
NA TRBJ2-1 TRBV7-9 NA TGTGCCAGCAGCTACCTACTGGGGCAGTCCCTTGTCAATGAGCAGTTCTTC CASSYLLGQSLVNEQFF
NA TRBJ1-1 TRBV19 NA TGTGCCAGTAGTATAGAGGGGAACACTGAAGCTTTCTTT CASSIEGNTEAFF
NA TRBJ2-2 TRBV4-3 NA TGCGCCAGCAGCCAAGGGTTAAGGGGTACCGGGGAGCTGTTTTTT CASSQGLRGTGELFF
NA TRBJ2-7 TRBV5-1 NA TGCGCCAGCAGCGCAGCGGACAAACTCTCCTACGAGCAGTACTTC CASSAADKLSYEQYF
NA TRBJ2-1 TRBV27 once TGTGCCAGCAGTTCCTGGACAGCGAACAATGAGCAGTTCTTC CASSSWTANNEQFF
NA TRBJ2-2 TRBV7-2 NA TGTGCCAGCAGCTTAGCCTGGGATCTTATAGCGGAGAACACCGGGGAGCTGTTTTTT CASSLAWDLIAENTGELFF
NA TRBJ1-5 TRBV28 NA TGTGCCAGCAGTGACGGAATGAATCAGCCCCAGCATTTT CASSDGMNQPQHF
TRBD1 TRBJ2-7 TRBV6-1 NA TGTGCCAGCAGTGATCCCGGACAGGGGGCTTTTTACGAGCAGTACTTC CASSDPGQGAFYEQYF
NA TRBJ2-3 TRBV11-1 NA TGTGCCAGCGGGGGAGCCACAGATACGCAGTATTTT CASGGATDTQYF
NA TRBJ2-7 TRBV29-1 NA TGCAGCGCAATCGGGATAAACTCCTACGAGCAGTACTTC CSAIGINSYEQYF
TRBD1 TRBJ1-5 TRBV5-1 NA TGCGCCAGCAGCCTGCCGGACAGGGGCTCAAAACCAAGCAATCAGCCCCAGCATTTT CASSLPDRGSKPSNQPQHF
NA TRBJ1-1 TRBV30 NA TGTGCCTGGAGTGTAGTCCAGGGCGTAAACACTGAAGCTTTCTTT CAWSVVQGVNTEAFF
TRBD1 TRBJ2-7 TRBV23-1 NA TGCGCCAGCAGTCAATCGGGCAGGGGGCTTCGGTACTTC CASSQSGRGLRYF
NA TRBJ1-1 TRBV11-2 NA TGTGCCAGCAGCTTAGTGTTCGGGAACACTGAAGCTTTCTTT CASSLVFGNTEAFF
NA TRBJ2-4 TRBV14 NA TGTGCCAGCAGCCATCAACACGGCGGGAATCAGTACTTC CASSHQHGGNQYF
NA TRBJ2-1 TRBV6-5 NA TGTGCCAGCAGCCTCTCCAGCTCCTACAATGAGCAGTTCTTC CASSLSSSYNEQFF
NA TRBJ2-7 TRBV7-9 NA TGTGCCAGCAGCAGAACGACAGGAGGTGGGTACGAGCAGTACTTC CASSRTTGGGYEQYF
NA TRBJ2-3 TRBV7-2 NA TGTGCCAGCAGCTCTACCAAGACAGATACGCAGTATTTT CASSSTKTDTQYF
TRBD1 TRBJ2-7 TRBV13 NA TGTGCCAGCAGCTTGCCCGGACAGGGCCACTACGAGCAGTACTTC CASSLPGQGHYEQYF
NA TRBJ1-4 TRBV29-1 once TGCAGCGGCCGGACTAATGAAAAACTGTTTTTT CSGRTNEKLFF
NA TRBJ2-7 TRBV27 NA TGTGCCAGCAGTTTACGGGGGCAAACCTACGAGCAGTACTTC CASSLRGQTYEQYF
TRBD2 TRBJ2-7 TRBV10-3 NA TGTGCCATCTCCAGTGGTAGCGGGAGTTACAACGAGCAGTACTTC CAISSGSGSYNEQYF
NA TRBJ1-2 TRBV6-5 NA TGTGCCAGCAGTTACTCCCAGCCAAACGGCTACACCTTC CASSYSQPNGYTF
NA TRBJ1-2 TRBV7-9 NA TGTGCCAGCAGCTTATCGTCCGGGACACCCAACTATGGCTACACCTTC CASSLSSGTPNYGYTF
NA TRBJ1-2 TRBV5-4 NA TGTGCCAGCAGCTTGGGTGCCGTTTATGGCTACACCTTC CASSLGAVYGYTF
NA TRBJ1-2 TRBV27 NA TGTGCCAGCAGTTCAACCCTGACAGGATCTAACTATGGCTACACCTTC CASSSTLTGSNYGYTF
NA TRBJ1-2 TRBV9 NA TGTGCCAGCAGCGCCCCGGGCGGGTTGGGCTATGGCTACACCTTC CASSAPGGLGYGYTF
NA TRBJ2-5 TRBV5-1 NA TGCGCCAGCAGCTTGAACGGGGGGCGGCTCGAGACCCAGTACTTC CASSLNGGRLETQYF
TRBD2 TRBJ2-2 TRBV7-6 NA TGTGCCAGCAGCTTACCATTAGCCGGGACTACCGCGAACACCGGGGAGCTGTTTTTT CASSLPLAGTTANTGELFF
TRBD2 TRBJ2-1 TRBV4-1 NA TGCGCCAGCAGCCAAGAGCCAGGGAGGGAAGACAATGAGCAGTTCTTC CASSQEPGREDNEQFF
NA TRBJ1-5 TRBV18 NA TGTGCCAGCTCACCACAGGGTGGCAATCAGCCCCAGCATTTT CASSPQGGNQPQHF
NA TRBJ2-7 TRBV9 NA TGTGCCAGCAGCGGTGGGTCAGGGGCCCACGAGCAGTACTTC CASSGGSGAHEQYF
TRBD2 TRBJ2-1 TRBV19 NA TGTGCCAGTAGCCTAGCGGGCCCCCTATTGCAGTTCTTC CASSLAGPLLQFF
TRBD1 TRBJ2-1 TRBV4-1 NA TGCGCCAGCAGCCAAGATCGAGGGGGCCCCTACAATGAGCAGTTCTTC CASSQDRGGPYNEQFF
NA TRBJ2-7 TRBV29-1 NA TGCAGCGTTGAAAATCCCGGACCAGACTACGAGCAGTACTTC CSVENPGPDYEQYF
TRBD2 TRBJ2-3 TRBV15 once TGTGCCACCAGCAGGGAGAGGGACTACACAGATACGCAGTATTTT CATSRERDYTDTQYF
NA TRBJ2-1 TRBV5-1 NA TGCGCCAGCAGCTGGCTAGATCTGGTCACGAATGAGCAGTTCTTC CASSWLDLVTNEQFF
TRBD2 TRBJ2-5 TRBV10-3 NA TGTGCCAACTGGACTAGCGGGTGTTTAGAGACCCAGTACTTC CANWTSGCLETQYF
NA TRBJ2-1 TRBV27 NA TGTGCCAGCAGTTTATCGTTCCCAAACAATGAGCAGTTCTTC CASSLSFPNNEQFF
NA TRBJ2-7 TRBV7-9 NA TGTGCCAGCGTGGTGGAGACAGGTGGCCCCTACGAGCAGTACTTC CASVVETGGPYEQYF
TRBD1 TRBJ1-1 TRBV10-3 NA TGTGCCATCAGTGAGTCCAGGGGGCTGGGCACTGAAGCTTTCTTT CAISESRGLGTEAFF
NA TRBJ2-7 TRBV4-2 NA TGTGCCAGCAGCACAGCGGGCACCTACGAGCAGTACTTC CASSTAGTYEQYF
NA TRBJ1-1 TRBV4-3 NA TGCGCCAGCAGCCAAGATCGTCAGTACACTGAAGCTTTCTTT CASSQDRQYTEAFF
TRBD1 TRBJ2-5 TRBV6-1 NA TGTGCCAGCATAAACAGGGGGTGGGAGACCCAGTACTTC CASINRGWETQYF
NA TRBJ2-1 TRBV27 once TGTGCCAGCAGCCAGGGGCGGGAGCAGTTCTTC CASSQGREQFF
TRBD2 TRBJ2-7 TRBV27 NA TGTGCCAGCAGTACTCGACTAGCGGGAGAACCCGAGCAGTACTTC CASSTRLAGEPEQYF
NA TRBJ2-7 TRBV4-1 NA TGCGCCAGCAGCCAAGCAGCTACAGCCACCTACGAGCAGTACTTC CASSQAATATYEQYF
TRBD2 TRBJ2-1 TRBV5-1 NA TGCGCCAGCAGTATGTCGGGAGGGGATTACAATGAGCAGTTCTTC CASSMSGGDYNEQFF
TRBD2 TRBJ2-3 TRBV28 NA TGTGCCAGCAGTCTCCACCGACTAGCGGGAGGGCCTTGGCAGTATTTT CASSLHRLAGGPWQYF
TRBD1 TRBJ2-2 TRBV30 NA TGTGCCTGGCGGGACAGATCCAACACCGGGGAGCTGTTTTTT CAWRDRSNTGELFF